The rows below give T cell receptor beta chains drawn from one sample of a study of blood T cells in healthy people across ages. TCRdb re-called the 5' RACE reads through MiXCR, storing one row per CDR3 protein. Among some 1.7 million distinct CDR3 sequences listed, 28% were seen once. The sequencing input was blood. The receptor set was obtained from a woman in her thirties in good health. Both conserved end residues are part of each CDR3.

CDR3aa,j_gene,v_gene
CAWDEGGFELFF,TRBJ2-2,TRBV30
CASSTQGGSNEQFF,TRBJ2-1,TRBV12-3/TRBV12-4
CAISGSGNNEQFF,TRBJ2-1,TRBV10-3
CASSWSGMNTEAFF,TRBJ1-1,TRBV5-1
CASSESNYYGYTF,TRBJ1-2,TRBV10-2
CASSGRTSGGLEQYF,TRBJ2-7,TRBV5-1
CASSPTVPEASYEQYF,TRBJ2-7,TRBV18
CASSSYTNTGELFF,TRBJ2-2,TRBV7-6
CASSDDTGELFF,TRBJ2-2,TRBV25-1
CASSAREKSYNEQYF,TRBJ2-4,TRBV5-5
CARGQYNEQFF,TRBJ2-1,TRBV2
CASSLDFLAGAGEQFF,TRBJ2-1,TRBV7-2
CASSYTRALVGDGYTF,TRBJ1-2,TRBV6-6
CASSNRDSLNYGYTF,TRBJ1-2,TRBV18
CASSFTEDEQFF,TRBJ2-1,TRBV5-1
CAISVLLPPYEQYF,TRBJ2-7,TRBV10-3
CASSSGTSYGTQYF,TRBJ2-5,TRBV12-3/TRBV12-4
CASSYLSTGTGYTF,TRBJ1-2,TRBV6-2/TRBV6-3
CASSLLGGDRTDTQYF,TRBJ2-3,TRBV5-6
CASSQTANRGLGRQYF,TRBJ2-5,TRBV7-2
CASSFNSPGQSRYEQYF,TRBJ2-7,TRBV6-5
CASRRRNGPSYEQYF,TRBJ2-7,TRBV27
CSAESGGSSYEQYF,TRBJ2-7,TRBV20-1